The clone carrying this T cell receptor beta chain was recorded many times. The target antigen is unknown. This specimen belongs to a study of response to subunit inactivated influenza vaccine. Points from the study as a whole: That few new T cells are recruited by each seasonal influenza vaccination was the authors' suggestion.

The CDR3 totals 15 residues. V gave up 6 bases and J gave up 3 bases; unmatched junction bases: 9. The germline V gene encodes CDR1 ENHRY and CDR2 SYGVKD. TCRdb called the RT-PCR reads again in MiXCR, with one record for every CDR3 protein. The sample has around 470,000 distinct CDR3 sequences; about 7.2% are singletons. V gene TRBV10-3 combines with J gene TRBJ2-3, with 7 bases identical to TRBD1. This sequence originates from a man between 50 and 69 years old who received an inactivated influenza vaccine. The material sequenced was PBMCs from blood, taken less than 30 months after vaccination. The CDR3 spells CAISRRTGPTDTQYF. In DNA form, the CDR3 reads TGTGCCATCAGCAGGAGGACAGGACCAACAGATACGCAGTATTTT.